The 13 T cell receptor beta chains in this list originate from one sample, sequenced in a study of long-term antiretroviral therapy in people with HIV. Sequencing used immunoSEQ v3.0 at survey level. Produced via immunoSEQ multiplex PCR; TCRdb's table is partial and in-frame only. This sample has tens of thousands of clones; about 80% occur once, and the top ten carry approximately 7.8%. The sample here was unsorted PBMCs, taken 0.3 years after starting antiretroviral therapy. These receptors all come from a man in his forties with HIV.

For the CDR3, the DNA is TGTGCCAGCAGCCCCTCCGGAAACACCATATATTTT. This translates into CASSPSGNTIYF. The J gene is TRBJ1-3, the V gene TRBV9; D ambiguous. Germline values: CDR1 SGDLS, CDR2 YYNGEE. With 4 bases removed from V and 4 bases from J, the gap between germline ends came to 6 bases. The length of the CDR3 is 12 residues.

J is TRBJ2-7 and V is TRBV7-2, with no clear D. The CDR3 is made up of 11 amino acids. CDR1 SGHTA and CDR2 FQGNSA come from the germline V gene. The V gene lost 5 bases and the J gene lost 6 bases, with 8 bases spanning the gap. CDR3 sequence (DNA): TGTGCCAGCAGCACCCCGGGCGAGCAGTACTTC. Its protein product is CASSTPGEQYF.

In this sample, this clone turned up once. J is TRBJ2-5 and V is TRBV5-1; no clear D. Trimming shortened V by 5 bases and J by 4 bases, and 12 bases separated the two germline ends. CDR3 length: 13 amino acids. Germline V gene data show CDR1 as SGHRS and CDR2 as YFSETQ. The CDR3 is CASRASVGETQYF. CDR3 coding DNA: TGCGCCAGCAGGGCTTCAGTGGGAGAGACCCAGTACTTC.

The V and J genes are TRBV4-3 and TRBJ2-7; the D gene could be TRBD1 or TRBD2 (5 bases each). The length of the CDR3 is 14 residues. Germline CDR1 and CDR2: LGHNA and YSLEER. The V end was cut by 2 bases, the J end by 2 bases, with 10 bases between. CDR3 nucleotides: TGCGCCAGCAGCCAAACCTGGGACGCCTACGAGCAGTACTTC. This encodes CASSQTWDAYEQYF.

J is TRBJ1-5 and V is TRBV5-8; TRBD1 might be the D (5 bases). The CDR3 is made up of 14 amino acids. CDR1 is SGHTS, CDR2 YDEGEE, per germline. V was cut by 5 bases and J by 2 bases, with 11 bases left in between. The CDR3 loop reads CASRGQGGNQPQHF. The CDR3 DNA follows: TGTGCCAGCAGGGGGCAGGGAGGCAATCAGCCCCAGCATTTT.

The chain joins TRBV7-2 to TRBJ2-3, with unresolved D. V was shortened by 5 bases and J by 2 bases, with 17 bases between the two germline ends. The CDR3 spans 16 residues. Germline V gene data show CDR1 as SGHTA and CDR2 as FQGNSA. DNA of the CDR3: TGTGCCAGCAGCCCAGGCGCAGCGCGAGACACAGATACGCAGTATTTT. It is translated as CASSPGAARDTDTQYF. The whole variable domain, filled in from reference TRBV7-2 and TRBJ2-3, reads GAGVSQSPSNKVTEKGKDVELRCDPISGHTALYWYRQSLGQGLEFLIYFQGNSAPDKSGLPSDRFSAERTGGSVSTLTIQRTQQEDSAVYLCASSPGAARDTDTQYFGPGTRLTVL.

V and J are TRBV28 and TRBJ1-2; D is possibly TRBD1 (5 bases). Germline V gene sequence: CDR1 MDHEN, CDR2 SYDVKM. CDR3 length: 12 residues. Between the trimmed V and J ends, which lost 4 bases and 8 bases, there was a span of 11 bases. The CDR3 bases are TGTGCCAGCAGTTCGACCCGGGGGGGCTACACCTTC. This translates into CASSSTRGGYTF.

CDR3 DNA sequence: TGTGCCAGCAGCCCGCAGGGTTCGGGCTCCTACGAGCAGTACTTC. Amino acid sequence: CASSPQGSGSYEQYF. The chain joins TRBV7-2 to TRBJ2-7; maybe TRBD1 (5 bases). The V gene's germline CDR1 is SGHTA and CDR2 FQGNSA. V was clipped by 5 bases and J by 0 bases, with 14 bases between them. CDR3 length equals 15 residues.

The genes are TRBV6-6 and TRBJ1-1; D perhaps matches TRBD1 (5 bases). This CDR3 region has 12 residues. Looked up from germline, CDR1 is MNHNY and CDR2 is SVGAGI (reference sequence). V lost 10 bases to trimming and J lost 2 bases, with 11 bases between them. Here the CDR3 reads CATNQGNTEAFF. DNA of the CDR3: TGTGCCACTAATCAGGGTAACACTGAAGCTTTCTTT.

CDR3 in DNA: TGTGCCAGCGGGGGCAGGGGGCGAGTCGGCTACACCTTC. It specifies CASGGRGRVGYTF. The gene calls are TRBV28 and TRBJ1-2, with 8 bases matching TRBD1. The CDR3 is 13 residues long. Trimming removed 8 bases from V and 8 bases from J; junction bases left unmatched: 10. CDR1 MDHEN and CDR2 SYDVKM come from the germline V gene.

This chain connects TRBV2 to TRBJ2-5; D possibly corresponds to TRBD2 (6 bases). This CDR3 is built from 14 residues. Trimming shortened V by 7 bases and J by 2 bases, and 14 bases separated the two germline ends. Germline V gene data show CDR1 as SNHLY and CDR2 as FYNNEI. As DNA, the CDR3 is TGTGCCAGCATCCCTCGTAGCGGACAAGAGACCCAGTACTTC. It codes for CASIPRSGQETQYF.

The chain couples TRBV6-5 to TRBJ1-5; TRBD1 is a possible D gene (5 bases). V lost 6 bases, J lost 4 bases, and 16 bases lay in between. This CDR3 is 15 amino acids long. The germline gives CDR1 MNHEY, CDR2 SVGAGI. The CDR3: CASSRGRNINQPQHF. The CDR3 nucleotides read TGTGCCAGCAGCCGGGGACGGAATATAAATCAGCCCCAGCATTTT.

CDR3 residues: CASSQHQGRGSGNTIYF. The CDR3 region has the DNA TGCGCCAGCAGCCAACACCAGGGAAGGGGCTCTGGAAACACCATATATTTT. The rearrangement joins TRBV4-3 to TRBJ1-3; TRBD1 is a possible D gene (5 bases). Trimming stripped 2 bases from V and 0 bases from J, with 14 bases between. CDR3 length: 17 amino acids. Looked up from germline, CDR1 is LGHNA and CDR2 is YSLEER.